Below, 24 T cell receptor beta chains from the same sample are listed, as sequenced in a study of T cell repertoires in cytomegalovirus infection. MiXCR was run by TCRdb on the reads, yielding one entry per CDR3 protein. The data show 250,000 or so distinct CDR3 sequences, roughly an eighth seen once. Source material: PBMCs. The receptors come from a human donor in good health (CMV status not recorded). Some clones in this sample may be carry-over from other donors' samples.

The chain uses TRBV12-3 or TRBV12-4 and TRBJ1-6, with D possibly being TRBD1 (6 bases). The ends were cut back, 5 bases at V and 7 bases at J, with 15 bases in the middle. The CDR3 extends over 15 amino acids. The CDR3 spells CASSPTGQPNSPLHF. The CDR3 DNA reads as TGTGCCAGCAGTCCCACAGGACAGCCAAATTCACCCCTCCACTTT.

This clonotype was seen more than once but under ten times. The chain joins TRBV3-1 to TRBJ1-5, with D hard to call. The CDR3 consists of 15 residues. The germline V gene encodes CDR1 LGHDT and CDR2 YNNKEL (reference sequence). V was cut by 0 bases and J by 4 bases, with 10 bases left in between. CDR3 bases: TGTGCCAGCAGCCAAGAGCTACAGCCAAATCAGCCCCAGCATTTT. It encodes CASSQELQPNQPQHF.

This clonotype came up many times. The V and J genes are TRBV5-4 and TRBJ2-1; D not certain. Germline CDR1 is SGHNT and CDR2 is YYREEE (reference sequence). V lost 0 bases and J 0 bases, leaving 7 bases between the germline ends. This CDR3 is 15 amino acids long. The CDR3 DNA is TGTGCCAGCAGCTTGGGCCCAGGCTCCTACAATGAGCAGTTCTTC. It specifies CASSLGPGSYNEQFF.

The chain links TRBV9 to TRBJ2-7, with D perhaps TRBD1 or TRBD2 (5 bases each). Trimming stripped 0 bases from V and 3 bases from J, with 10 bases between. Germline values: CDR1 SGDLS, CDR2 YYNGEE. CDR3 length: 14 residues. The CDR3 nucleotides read TGTGCCAGCAGCGTAGCTGAGGGGAACTACGAGCAGTACTTC. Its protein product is CASSVAEGNYEQYF. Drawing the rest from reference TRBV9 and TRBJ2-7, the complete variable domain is DSGVTQTPKHLITATGQRVTLRCSPRSGDLSVYWYQQSLDQGLQFLIQYYNGEERAKGNILERFSAQQFPDLHSELNLSSLELGDSALYFCASSVAEGNYEQYFGPGTRLTVT.

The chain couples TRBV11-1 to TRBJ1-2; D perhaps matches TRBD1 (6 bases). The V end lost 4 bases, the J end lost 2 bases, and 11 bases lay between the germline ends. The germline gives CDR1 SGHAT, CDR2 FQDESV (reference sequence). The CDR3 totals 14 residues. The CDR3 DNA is TGTGCCAGCAGCTCACAGGGAATGAACTATGGCTACACCTTC. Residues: CASSSQGMNYGYTF.

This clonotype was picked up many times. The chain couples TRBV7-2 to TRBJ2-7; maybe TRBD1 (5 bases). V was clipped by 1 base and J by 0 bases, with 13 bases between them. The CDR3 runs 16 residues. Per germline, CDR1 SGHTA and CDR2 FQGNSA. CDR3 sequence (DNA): TGTGCCAGCAGCTTAGAGGGGCGACACCCCTCCTACGAGCAGTACTTC. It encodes CASSLEGRHPSYEQYF.

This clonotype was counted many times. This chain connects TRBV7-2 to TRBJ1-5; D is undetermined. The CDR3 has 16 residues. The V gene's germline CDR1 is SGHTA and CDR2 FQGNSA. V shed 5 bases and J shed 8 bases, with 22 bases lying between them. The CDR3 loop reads CASSPNRWTYLEPQHF. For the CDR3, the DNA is TGTGCCAGCAGCCCCAATCGGTGGACGTACCTTGAGCCCCAGCATTTT.

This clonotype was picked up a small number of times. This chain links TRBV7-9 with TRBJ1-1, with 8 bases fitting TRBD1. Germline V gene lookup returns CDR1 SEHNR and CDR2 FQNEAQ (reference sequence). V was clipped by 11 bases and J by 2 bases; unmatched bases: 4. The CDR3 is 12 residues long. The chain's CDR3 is CAGGQVNTEAFF. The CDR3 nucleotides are TGTGCCGGGGGACAGGTAAACACTGAAGCTTTCTTT.

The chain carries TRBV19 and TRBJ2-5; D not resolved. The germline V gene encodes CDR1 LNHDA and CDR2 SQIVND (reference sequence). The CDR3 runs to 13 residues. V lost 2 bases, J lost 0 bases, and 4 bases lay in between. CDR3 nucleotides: TGTGCCAGTAGTATAAAACACCAAGAGACCCAGTACTTC. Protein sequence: CASSIKHQETQYF.

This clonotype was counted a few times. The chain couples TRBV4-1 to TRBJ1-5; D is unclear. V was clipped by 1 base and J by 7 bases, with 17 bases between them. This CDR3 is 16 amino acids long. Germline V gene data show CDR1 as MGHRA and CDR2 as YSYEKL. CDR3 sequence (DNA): TGCGCCAGCAGCCAAGGCCCGGGGAGGGCCCCCCAGCCCCAGCATTTT. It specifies CASSQGPGRAPQPQHF.

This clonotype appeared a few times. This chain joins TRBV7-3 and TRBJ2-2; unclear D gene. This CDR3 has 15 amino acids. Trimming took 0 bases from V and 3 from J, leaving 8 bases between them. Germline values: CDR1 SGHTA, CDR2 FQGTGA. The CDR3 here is CASSLTRVHTGELFF. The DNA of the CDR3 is TGTGCCAGCAGCTTAACCCGGGTCCACACCGGGGAGCTGTTTTTT.

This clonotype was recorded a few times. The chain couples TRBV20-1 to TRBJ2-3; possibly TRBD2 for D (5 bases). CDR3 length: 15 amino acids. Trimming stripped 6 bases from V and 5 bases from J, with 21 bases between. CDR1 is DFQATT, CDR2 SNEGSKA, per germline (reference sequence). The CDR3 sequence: CSAHRASEGGDTQYF. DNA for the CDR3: TGCAGTGCCCACCGTGCGTCTGAGGGTGGAGATACGCAGTATTTT.

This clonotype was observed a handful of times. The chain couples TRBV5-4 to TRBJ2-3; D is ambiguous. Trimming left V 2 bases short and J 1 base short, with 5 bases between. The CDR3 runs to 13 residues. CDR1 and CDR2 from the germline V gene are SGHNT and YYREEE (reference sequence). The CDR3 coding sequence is TGTGCCAGCAGCTTCCAGGGCACAGATACGCAGTATTTT. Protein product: CASSFQGTDTQYF.

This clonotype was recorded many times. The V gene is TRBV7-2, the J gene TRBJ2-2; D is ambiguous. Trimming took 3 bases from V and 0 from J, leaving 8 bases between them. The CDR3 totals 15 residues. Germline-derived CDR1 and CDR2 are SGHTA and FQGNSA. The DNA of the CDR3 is TGTGCCAGCAGCTTTTCAGCCACGAACACCGGGGAGCTGTTTTTT. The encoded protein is CASSFSATNTGELFF. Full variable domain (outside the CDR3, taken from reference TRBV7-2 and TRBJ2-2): GAGVSQSPSNKVTEKGKDVELRCDPISGHTALYWYRQSLGQGLEFLIYFQGNSAPDKSGLPSDRFSAERTGGSVSTLTIQRTQQEDSAVYLCASSFSATNTGELFFGEGSRLTVL.

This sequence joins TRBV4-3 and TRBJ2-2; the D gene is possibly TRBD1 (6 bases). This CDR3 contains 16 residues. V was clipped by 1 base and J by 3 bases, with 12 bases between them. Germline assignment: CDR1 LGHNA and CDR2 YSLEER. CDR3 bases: TGCGCCAGCAGCCAAGTTTGGGGGCAAGACACCGGGGAGCTGTTTTTT. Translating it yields CASSQVWGQDTGELFF.

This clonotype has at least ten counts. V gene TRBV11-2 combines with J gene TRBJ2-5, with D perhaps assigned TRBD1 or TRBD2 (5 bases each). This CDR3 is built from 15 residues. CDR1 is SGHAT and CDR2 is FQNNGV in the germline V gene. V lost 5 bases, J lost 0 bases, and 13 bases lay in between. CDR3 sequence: CASSPLGTDQETQYF. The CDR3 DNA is TGTGCCAGCAGCCCCCTCGGGACGGACCAAGAGACCCAGTACTTC. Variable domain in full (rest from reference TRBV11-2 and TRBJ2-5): EAGVAQSPRYKIIEKRQSVAFWCNPISGHATLYWYQQILGQGPKLLIQFQNNGVVDDSQLPKDRFSAERLKGVDSTLKIQPAKLEDSAVYLCASSPLGTDQETQYFGPGTRLLVL.

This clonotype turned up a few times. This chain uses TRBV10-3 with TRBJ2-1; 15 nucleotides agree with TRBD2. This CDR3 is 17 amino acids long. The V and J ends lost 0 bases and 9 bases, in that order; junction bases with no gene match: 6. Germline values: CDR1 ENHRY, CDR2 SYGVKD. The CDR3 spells CAISESGLAGGPGEQFF. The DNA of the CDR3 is TGTGCCATCAGTGAGTCGGGACTAGCGGGGGGCCCTGGTGAGCAGTTCTTC.

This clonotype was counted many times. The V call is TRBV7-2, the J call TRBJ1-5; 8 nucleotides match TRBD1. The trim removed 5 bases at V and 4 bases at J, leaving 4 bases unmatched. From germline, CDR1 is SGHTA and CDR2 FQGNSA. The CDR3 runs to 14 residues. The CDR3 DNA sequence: TGTGCCAGCAGCCGATGGACAGGGAATCAGCCCCAGCATTTT. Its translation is CASSRWTGNQPQHF. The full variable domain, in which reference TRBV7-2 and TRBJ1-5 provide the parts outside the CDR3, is GAGVSQSPSNKVTEKGKDVELRCDPISGHTALYWYRQSLGQGLEFLIYFQGNSAPDKSGLPSDRFSAERTGGSVSTLTIQRTQQEDSAVYLCASSRWTGNQPQHFGDGTRLSIL.

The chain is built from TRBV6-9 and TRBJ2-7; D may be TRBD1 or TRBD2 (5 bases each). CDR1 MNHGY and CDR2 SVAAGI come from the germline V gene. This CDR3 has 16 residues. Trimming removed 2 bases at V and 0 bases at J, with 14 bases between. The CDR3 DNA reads TGTGCCAGCAGTTATCCCGGGACGCAGGACTCCTACGAGCAGTACTTC. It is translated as CASSYPGTQDSYEQYF.

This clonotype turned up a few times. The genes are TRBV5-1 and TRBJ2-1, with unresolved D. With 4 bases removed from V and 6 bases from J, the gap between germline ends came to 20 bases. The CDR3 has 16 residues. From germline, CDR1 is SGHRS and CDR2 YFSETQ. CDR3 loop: CASSPSRGPTPNEQFF. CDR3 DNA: TGCGCCAGCAGCCCGTCTCGAGGCCCCACCCCCAATGAGCAGTTCTTC.

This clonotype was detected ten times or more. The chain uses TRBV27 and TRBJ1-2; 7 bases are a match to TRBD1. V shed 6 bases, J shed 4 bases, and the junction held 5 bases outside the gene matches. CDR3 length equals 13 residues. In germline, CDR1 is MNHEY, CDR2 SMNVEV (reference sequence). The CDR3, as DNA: TGTGCCAGCAGGGGACAGAGAGTCTATGGCTACACCTTC. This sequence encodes CASRGQRVYGYTF.

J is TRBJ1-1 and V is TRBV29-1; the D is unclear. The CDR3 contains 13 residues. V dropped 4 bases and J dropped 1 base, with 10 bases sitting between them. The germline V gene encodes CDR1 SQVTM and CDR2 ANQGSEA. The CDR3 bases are TGCAGCGTTGCGTCAGTCCAGAACACTGAAGCTTTCTTT. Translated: CSVASVQNTEAFF. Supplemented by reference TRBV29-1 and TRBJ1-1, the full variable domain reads SAVISQKPSRDICQRGTSLTIQCQVDSQVTMMFWYRQQPGQSLTLIATANQGSEATYESGFVIDKFPISRPNLTFSTLTVSNMSPEDSSIYLCSVASVQNTEAFFGQGTRLTVV.

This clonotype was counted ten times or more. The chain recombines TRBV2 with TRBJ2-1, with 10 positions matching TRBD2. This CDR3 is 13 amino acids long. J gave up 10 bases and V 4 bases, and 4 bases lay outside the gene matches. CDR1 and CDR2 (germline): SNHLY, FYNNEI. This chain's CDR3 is CASSAAGGGEQFF. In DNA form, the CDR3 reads TGTGCCAGCAGTGCAGCGGGGGGGGGCGAGCAGTTCTTC.

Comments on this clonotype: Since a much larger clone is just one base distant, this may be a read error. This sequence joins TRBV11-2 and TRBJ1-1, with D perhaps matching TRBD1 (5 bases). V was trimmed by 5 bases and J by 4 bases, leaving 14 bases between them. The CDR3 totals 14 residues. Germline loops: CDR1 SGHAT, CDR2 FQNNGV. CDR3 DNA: TGTGCCAGCAGCATTTCCCAGGGTCCCACTGAAGCTTTCTTT. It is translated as CASSISQGPTEAFF.